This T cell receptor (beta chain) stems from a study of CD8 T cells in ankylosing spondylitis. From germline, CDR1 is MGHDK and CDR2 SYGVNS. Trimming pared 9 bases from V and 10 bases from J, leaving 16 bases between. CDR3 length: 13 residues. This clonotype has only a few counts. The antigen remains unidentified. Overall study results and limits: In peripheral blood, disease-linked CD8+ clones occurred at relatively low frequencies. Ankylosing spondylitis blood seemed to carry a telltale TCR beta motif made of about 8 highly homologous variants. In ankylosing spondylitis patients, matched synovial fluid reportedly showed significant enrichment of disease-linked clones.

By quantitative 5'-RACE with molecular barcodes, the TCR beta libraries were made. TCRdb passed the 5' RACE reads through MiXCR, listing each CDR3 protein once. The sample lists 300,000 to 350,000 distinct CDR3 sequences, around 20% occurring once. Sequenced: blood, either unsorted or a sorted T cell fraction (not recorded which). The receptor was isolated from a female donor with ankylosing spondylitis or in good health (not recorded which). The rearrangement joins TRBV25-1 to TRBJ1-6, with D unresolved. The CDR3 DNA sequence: TGTGCCAGGCACACGGAGGTTGAATCACCCCTCCACTTT. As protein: CARHTEVESPLHF. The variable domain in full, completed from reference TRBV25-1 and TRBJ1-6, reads EADIYQTPRYLVIGTGKKITLECSQTMGHDKMYWYQQDPGMELHLIHYSYGVNSTEKGDLSSESTVSRIRTEHFPLTLESARPSHTSQYLCARHTEVESPLHFGNGTRLTVT.